This TCR beta chain was obtained from a study of Graves' ophthalmopathy and Graves' hyperthyroidism. This CDR3 spans 15 amino acids. The germline CDR1 and CDR2 sequences are LNHDA and SQIVND (reference sequence). V dropped 6 bases and J dropped 1; count of bases not matched to a gene: 5. Remarks on this clonotype: Its antigen is undetermined.

Beta-chain TCR CDR3 regions were amplified from RNA transcripts. First-round RT-PCR with HTBI primers preceded a second-round multiplex PCR. TCRdb reanalysed the multiplex PCR reads using MiXCR and keeps one entry per CDR3 protein. The sample lists about 550,000 distinct CDR3 sequences; approximately 35% were seen once. Study-wide points: From stable hyperthyroidism, ophthalmopathy was separated by a 13-signature model with just under 90% sensitivity and 75% to 82% specificity.

The sequencing input was peripheral blood or thyroid tissue (not recorded which). The chain joins TRBV19 to TRBJ1-1; TRBD1 matches at 10 bases. This sequence was found in an adult man with Graves' hyperthyroidism. CDR3 protein: CASRATGGGNTEAFF. The DNA of the CDR3 is TGTGCCAGTAGGGCGACAGGGGGCGGGAACACTGAAGCTTTCTTT.